This T cell receptor beta chain was sequenced during a study of blood T cells in healthy people across ages. As concerns this clonotype: The antigen is undetermined.

Germline lookup yields CDR1 SGHTA and CDR2 FQGNSA. The CDR3 runs to 13 residues. A second PCR of roughly 7 to 11 cycles used a sample-barcoded 5' primer and a J-beta primer mix. TCRdb independently ran MiXCR on the 5' RACE reads; one entry per CDR3 protein. Of roughly 1,700,000 distinct CDR3 sequences in the sample, 28% were seen once. General study points: It was the long-lived donors that had more naive CD4+ cells and higher diversity than aged donors.

The sequencing sample was made of blood. The rearrangement joins TRBV7-2 to TRBJ2-5; a possible D gene is TRBD2 (5 bases). The J call may be in error: the DNA end matches TRBJ2-7 better. The clonotype originates from a woman under 40 in good health. CDR3 protein: CASSLQWTDEQYF. The CDR3 DNA reads TGTGCCAGCAGCCTACAGTGGACTGACGAGCAGTACTTC.